This T cell receptor beta chain was identified during a study of cytomegalovirus exposure and HLA in healthy donors. Trimming pared 4 bases from V and 0 bases from J, leaving 20 bases between. The CDR3 is 18 residues long. The germline V gene encodes CDR1 SGDLS and CDR2 YYNGEE. PCR used 60 Vbeta primers and 13 Jbeta primers. The method was immunoSEQ multiplex PCR; TCRdb's version includes in-frame clones alone and lacks a portion of them. The repertoire holds around 150,000 clones, with nearly 80% as singletons. V is TRBV9 and J is TRBJ1-3, with D possibly matching TRBD1 (5 bases). The sequence derives from a woman in her 40s in good health and CMV-seronegative. The sample was PBMCs. The CDR3 sequence is CASSPRGGAYLSGNTIYF. The CDR3 DNA sequence: TGTGCCAGCAGCCCCCGTGGAGGGGCATATCTCTCTGGAAACACCATATATTTT.